The 23 T cell receptor beta chains below were found in one sample sequenced in a study of human T cells and chemical hapten exposure. The time point: patch test 2, 6 weeks after DPC sensitization. As for treatment: therapeutic diphenylcyclopropenone sensitization with weekly scalp DPC. TCRdb re-analysed the RACE reads in MiXCR, keeping a single row per CDR3 protein. Among roughly 54,000 distinct CDR3 sequences listed, about 10% were seen once. The sample was whole blood, taken in connection with sensitization to the hapten diphenylcyclopropenone (DPC). These receptors were taken from a woman between 45 and 60 years old with alopecia areata. Some clones in this sample may be carry-over from other donors' samples.

This clonotype was picked up a small number of times. V gene TRBV20-1 combines with J gene TRBJ1-1; D uncertain. CDR1 and CDR2 (germline): DFQATT, SNEGSKA (reference sequence). Trimming stripped 6 bases from V and 10 bases from J, with 18 bases between. The CDR3 is made up of 12 amino acids. CDR3 in amino acids: CSARGWLAAAFF. The CDR3 coding sequence is TGCAGTGCCCGAGGGTGGTTAGCTGCAGCTTTCTTT.

The table lists this clonotype with many counts. The chain employs TRBV18 and TRBJ1-5; 9 nucleotides match TRBD1. Germline V gene data show CDR1 as KGHSH and CDR2 as LQKENI. The trim removed 6 bases at V and 7 bases at J, leaving 7 bases unmatched. CDR3 size: 14 residues. The CDR3 spells CASSPDRGLQPQHF. Here the CDR3 DNA reads TGTGCCAGCTCCCCGGACAGGGGACTGCAGCCCCAGCATTTT.

This clonotype has a handful of counts. V is TRBV2 and J is TRBJ2-1, with a tentative D call TRBD1 (6 bases). Trimming took off 6 bases at V and 1 base at J, with 16 bases between the two ends. The CDR3 has 16 residues. Per germline, CDR1 SNHLY and CDR2 FYNNEI. The CDR3 bases are TGTGCCAGCAGCGATCAATGGGGGCGGTCCTACAATGAGCAGTTCTTC. It translates to CASSDQWGRSYNEQFF. The entire variable domain, with the rest obtained from reference TRBV2 and TRBJ2-1, is as follows: EPEVTQTPSHQVTQMGQEVILRCVPISNHLYFYWYRQILGQKVEFLVSFYNNEISEKSEIFDDQFSVERPDGSNFTLKIRSTKLEDSAMYFCASSDQWGRSYNEQFFGPGTRLTVL.

J is TRBJ2-3 and V is TRBV12-3 or TRBV12-4; TRBD2 agrees at 7 bases. The CDR3 is 15 amino acids. V lost 5 bases to trimming and J lost 5 bases; unmatched junction nucleotides: 10. The CDR3: CASSLSGLDGDTQYF. CDR3 DNA: TGTGCCAGCAGTCTATCCGGACTAGATGGAGATACGCAGTATTTT.

In this sample, this clonotype turned up a few times. This chain connects TRBV18 to TRBJ2-7; D is possibly TRBD2 (7 bases). CDR1 KGHSH and CDR2 LQKENI come from the germline V gene. The CDR3 runs to 14 residues. Trimming removed 5 bases from V and 2 bases from J, with 13 bases in between. CDR3 residues: CASSGREGAYEQYF. The CDR3, as DNA: TGTGCCAGCTCAGGCAGGGAGGGGGCCTACGAGCAGTACTTC. The entire variable domain, with the rest obtained from reference TRBV18 and TRBJ2-7, is as follows: NAGVMQNPRHLVRRRGQEARLRCSPMKGHSHVYWYRQLPEEGLKFMVYLQKENIIDESGMPKERFSAEFPKEGPSILRIQQVVRGDSAAYFCASSGREGAYEQYFGPGTRLTVT.

This clonotype was picked up many times. CDR3: CSARDQRELNQPQHF. In DNA form, the CDR3 reads TGCAGTGCTAGAGATCAACGGGAACTGAATCAGCCCCAGCATTTT. The chain carries TRBV20-1 and TRBJ1-5; no reliable D call. The CDR3 runs 15 residues. The germline V and J ends were trimmed by 0 bases and 4 bases, with 13 bases remaining between them. Germline CDR1 reads DFQATT; CDR2 reads SNEGSKA (reference sequence).

The J gene is TRBJ1-1, the V gene TRBV3-1; no reliable D call. Trimming took off 4 bases at V and 1 base at J, with 7 bases between the two ends. The V gene's germline CDR1 is LGHDT and CDR2 YNNKEL (reference sequence). This CDR3 contains 13 residues. Here the CDR3 DNA reads TGTGCCAGCAGCCGTGTGGGGAACACTGAAGCTTTCTTT. This sequence encodes CASSRVGNTEAFF. Supplemented by reference TRBV3-1 and TRBJ1-1, the full variable domain reads DTAVSQTPKYLVTQMGNDKSIKCEQNLGHDTMYWYKQDSKKFLKIMFSYNNKELIINETVPNRFSPKSPDKAHLNLHINSLELGDSAVYFCASSRVGNTEAFFGQGTRLTVV.

This clonotype was recorded at least ten times. The chain joins TRBV5-1 to TRBJ2-7, with D hard to call. V gave up 4 bases and J gave up 4 bases, with 12 bases separating them. The CDR3 runs 13 residues. The germline CDR1 and CDR2 sequences are SGHRS and YFSETQ. The CDR3 loop reads CASSPTRSYEQYF. In nucleotides, the CDR3 is TGCGCCAGCAGCCCGACCCGGTCGTACGAGCAGTACTTC.

The rearrangement links TRBV6-6 to TRBJ2-7; 7 bases map to TRBD1. This CDR3 is 14 amino acids long. The ends lost 2 bases at V and 4 bases at J; junction bases unmatched: 5. Germline V gives CDR1 MNHNY, CDR2 SVGAGI (reference sequence). CDR3 protein: CASSYGGQKYEQYF. CDR3 sequence (DNA): TGTGCCAGCAGTTACGGGGGACAGAAGTACGAGCAGTACTTC.

V is TRBV5-1 and J is TRBJ2-1, with 14 bases matching TRBD2. The CDR3 has 16 amino acids. Germline values: CDR1 SGHRS, CDR2 YFSETQ. The junction had 4 bases not matched to a gene; V was cut back by 2 bases and J by 6 bases. CDR3 bases: TGCGCCAGCAGCTTAGGCGGGACTAGCGGGAGCAATGAGCAGTTCTTC. Amino acids: CASSLGGTSGSNEQFF.

V is TRBV7-2 and J is TRBJ1-6; D might be TRBD1 (5 bases). V was pared by 1 base and J by 9 bases, with 13 bases between. Germline V gives CDR1 SGHTA, CDR2 FQGNSA. CDR3 size: 15 residues. The CDR3: CASSLGQGTVSPLHF. The CDR3 nucleotides read TGTGCCAGCAGCTTAGGCCAGGGAACGGTTTCACCCCTCCACTTT.

This chain uses TRBV5-5 with TRBJ1-1; 8 bases align to TRBD1. With 2 bases clipped from V and 0 bases from J, the junction kept 6 bases outside the gene matches. This CDR3 is built from 16 residues. Germline lookup yields CDR1 SGHKS and CDR2 YYEKEE (reference sequence). CDR3 residues: CASSFGQGHMNTEAFF. The CDR3 DNA is TGTGCCAGCAGCTTTGGACAGGGTCACATGAACACTGAAGCTTTCTTT.

J is TRBJ2-3 and V is TRBV2; 7 nucleotides align to TRBD1. The CDR3 is 13 residues long. V dropped 4 bases and J dropped 4; count of bases not matched to a gene: 2. Germline assignment: CDR1 SNHLY and CDR2 FYNNEI. The chain's CDR3 is CASSGQGADTQYF. The CDR3 DNA is TGTGCCAGCAGTGGACAGGGAGCAGATACGCAGTATTTT.

V usage is TRBV5-4 and J usage is TRBJ1-1; D remains unclear. Looked up from germline, CDR1 is SGHNT and CDR2 is YYREEE (reference sequence). The CDR3 contains 14 residues. V lost 8 bases, J lost 0 bases, and 14 bases lay in between. The DNA of the CDR3 is TGTGCCAGTCAGTCGGGTATCATGAACACTGAAGCTTTCTTT. This translates into CASQSGIMNTEAFF.

In its sample, this clonotype was seen many times. This chain uses TRBV28 with TRBJ1-5; the match to TRBD1 covers 10 bases. The V and J ends lost 6 bases and 6 bases, in that order; junction bases with no gene match: 5. The CDR3 loop spans 14 amino acids. Germline V gene data show CDR1 as MDHEN and CDR2 as SYDVKM. The CDR3 nucleotides are TGTGCCAGCAGGGGACAGGGGTCGGCTCAGCCCCAGCATTTT. Protein: CASRGQGSAQPQHF. The variable domain in full, completed from reference TRBV28 and TRBJ1-5, reads DVKVTQSSRYLVKRTGEKVFLECVQDMDHENMFWYRQDPGLGLRLIYFSYDVKMKEKGDIPEGYSVSREKKERFSLILESASTNQTSMYLCASRGQGSAQPQHFGDGTRLSIL.

This clonotype was observed a handful of times. This sequence joins TRBV28 and TRBJ2-7; perhaps TRBD2 as D (5 bases). Germline-derived CDR1 and CDR2 are MDHEN and SYDVKM. CDR3 length: 15 residues. V was cut by 1 base and J by 0 bases, with 10 bases left in between. The CDR3 sequence: CASSLLSGSSYEQYF. CDR3 DNA: TGTGCCAGCAGTTTATTAAGCGGTAGCTCCTACGAGCAGTACTTC.

This clonotype was counted many times. The CDR3 bases are TGTGCCAGCAGCTTAGCGCCCAGGGCCGATGGCTACACCTTC. Translated: CASSLAPRADGYTF. The J gene is TRBJ1-2, the V gene TRBV11-2, with D perhaps matching TRBD1 (5 bases). CDR3 length equals 14 residues. Germline CDR1 SGHAT, CDR2 FQNNGV. With 1 base removed from V and 6 bases from J, the gap between germline ends came to 12 bases.

DNA for the CDR3: TGTGCCAGCAGTTACCGGGGGGCCACAGATACGCAGTATTTT. Encoded protein: CASSYRGATDTQYF. The J gene is TRBJ2-3, the V gene TRBV6-5; D may be TRBD2 (7 bases). CDR1 is MNHEY and CDR2 is SVGAGI in the germline V gene. CDR3 size: 14 residues. The V end lost 2 bases, the J end lost 2 bases, and 8 bases lay between the germline ends.

The gene calls are TRBV11-3 and TRBJ2-1, with 9 bases that match TRBD1. Germline trimming cut 4 bases from V and 5 bases from J; bases unmatched to any gene: 6. CDR1 is SGHNT and CDR2 is YENEEA in the germline V gene. The CDR3 has 15 residues. This CDR3 reads CASSSQGQGNNEQFF. CDR3 sequence (DNA): TGTGCCAGCAGCTCCCAGGGACAGGGAAACAATGAGCAGTTCTTC.

This clonotype was seen a single time. The V and J genes are TRBV28 and TRBJ1-1, with TRBD1 as a possible D gene (5 bases). Germline CDR1 reads MDHEN; CDR2 reads SYDVKM. The germline V and J ends were trimmed by 3 bases and 8 bases, with 13 bases remaining between them. The CDR3 is made up of 13 amino acids. The CDR3, as DNA: TGTGCCAGCAGTTTGGGGTACAGGCGCGAAGCTTTCTTT. It codes for CASSLGYRREAFF.

V usage is TRBV7-8 and J usage is TRBJ2-1; no reliable D call. Germline CDR1 reads SGHVS; CDR2 reads FQNEAQ. Between the trimmed V and J ends, which lost 0 bases and 9 bases, there was a span of 9 bases. CDR3 length equals 13 residues. CDR3 coding DNA: TGTGCCAGCAGCTTAGCCACGGCACCTGAGCAGTTCTTC. As protein: CASSLATAPEQFF. The full variable domain, rest sourced from reference TRBV7-8 and TRBJ2-1, is GAGVSQSPRYKVAKRGQDVALRCDPISGHVSLFWYQQALGQGPEFLTYFQNEAQLDKSGLPSDRFFAERPEGSVSTLKIQRTQQEDSAVYLCASSLATAPEQFFGPGTRLTVL.

This clonotype came up a few times. V usage is TRBV7-8 and J usage is TRBJ2-1; the match to TRBD2 covers 14 bases. J gave up 7 bases and V 5 bases, and 10 bases lay outside the gene matches. CDR3 length: 17 amino acids. Germline V gene lookup returns CDR1 SGHVS and CDR2 FQNEAQ. CDR3 region: CASSLLGLAGARNEQFF. DNA of the CDR3: TGTGCCAGCAGCCTTCTGGGACTAGCGGGAGCTCGAAATGAGCAGTTCTTC.

This clonotype was observed at least ten times. The rearrangement uses TRBV28 and TRBJ1-2, with 11 nucleotides matching TRBD1. This CDR3 spans 14 amino acids. Per the germline V gene, CDR1 is MDHEN and CDR2 is SYDVKM. Germline trimming cut 6 bases from V and 6 bases from J; bases unmatched to any gene: 6. CDR3 sequence (DNA): TGTGCCAGCAGCCCACGGACAGGGGGCCATGGCTACACCTTC. Residues: CASSPRTGGHGYTF.